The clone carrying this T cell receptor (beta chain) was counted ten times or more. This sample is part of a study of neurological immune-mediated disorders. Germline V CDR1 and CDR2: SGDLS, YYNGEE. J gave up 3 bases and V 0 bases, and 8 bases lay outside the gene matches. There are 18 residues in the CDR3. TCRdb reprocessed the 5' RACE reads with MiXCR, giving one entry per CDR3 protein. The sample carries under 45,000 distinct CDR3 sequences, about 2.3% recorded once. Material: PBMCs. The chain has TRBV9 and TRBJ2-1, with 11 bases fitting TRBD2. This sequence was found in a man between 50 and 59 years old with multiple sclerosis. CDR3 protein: CASSVGTSGQFIYNEQFF. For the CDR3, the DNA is TGTGCCAGCAGCGTAGGGACTAGCGGGCAGTTCATCTACAATGAGCAGTTCTTC.